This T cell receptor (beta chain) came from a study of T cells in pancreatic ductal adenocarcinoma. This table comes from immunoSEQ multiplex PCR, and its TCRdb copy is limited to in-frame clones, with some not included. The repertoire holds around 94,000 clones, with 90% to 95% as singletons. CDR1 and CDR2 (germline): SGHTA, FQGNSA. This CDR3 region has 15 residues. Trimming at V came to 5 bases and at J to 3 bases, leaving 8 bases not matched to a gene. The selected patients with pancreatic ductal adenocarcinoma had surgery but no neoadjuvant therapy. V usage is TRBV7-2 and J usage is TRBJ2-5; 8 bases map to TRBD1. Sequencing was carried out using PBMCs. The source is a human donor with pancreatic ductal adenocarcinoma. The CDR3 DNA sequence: TGTGCCAGCAGCCCCGAGGACAGGGCGAAAGAGACCCAGTACTTC. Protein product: CASSPEDRAKETQYF. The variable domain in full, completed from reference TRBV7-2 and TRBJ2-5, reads GAGVSQSPSNKVTEKGKDVELRCDPISGHTALYWYRQSLGQGLEFLIYFQGNSAPDKSGLPSDRFSAERTGGSVSTLTIQRTQQEDSAVYLCASSPEDRAKETQYFGPGTRLLVL.